Shown below are 15 T cell receptor beta chains from a single sample sequenced in a study of control samples from healthy donors and cancer patients. The method was immunoSEQ multiplex PCR; TCRdb's version includes in-frame clones alone and lacks a portion of them. The sample includes 150,000 to 200,000 clones, about 93% of them seen just once. Sequenced: blood. The receptors shown here come from a woman aged 60-75 years in good health.

The J gene is TRBJ1-1, the V gene TRBV7-2, with D uncertain. The ends were cut back, 2 bases at V and 5 bases at J, with 12 bases in the middle. This CDR3 region has 14 residues. Germline V gene data show CDR1 as SGHTA and CDR2 as FQGNSA. This CDR3 is CASSLSGIMTEAFF. In DNA, the CDR3 is TGTGCCAGCAGCTTATCCGGGATTATGACTGAAGCTTTCTTT.

V and J are TRBV7-9 and TRBJ1-1, with 8 nucleotides matching TRBD1. The V segment lost 4 bases and the J segment 10 bases; nucleotides outside the gene matches: 20. Looked up from germline, CDR1 is SEHNR and CDR2 is FQNEAQ (reference sequence). The CDR3 loop spans 17 amino acids. CDR3 in amino acids: CASSSGAADRGRLGAFF. The CDR3 nucleotides read TGTGCCAGCAGCTCCGGCGCCGCTGACAGGGGTCGTTTGGGAGCTTTCTTT.

V usage is TRBV30 and J usage is TRBJ1-1; D perhaps matches TRBD1 (5 bases). There are 14 residues in the CDR3. Germline CDR1 GTSNPN, CDR2 SVGIG (reference sequence). V dropped 0 bases and J dropped 1 base, with 9 bases sitting between them. The CDR3 reads CAWSVWGGNTEAFF. The CDR3 DNA is TGTGCCTGGAGTGTATGGGGGGGGAACACTGAAGCTTTCTTT.

V gene TRBV19 combines with J gene TRBJ1-3; D unresolved. Germline V gene sequence: CDR1 LNHDA, CDR2 SQIVND (reference sequence). The V gene lost 6 bases and the J gene lost 1 base, with 4 bases spanning the gap. This CDR3 comprises 12 residues. In DNA, the CDR3 is TGTGCCAGTAGCATGTCTGGAAACACCATATATTTT. Amino acids: CASSMSGNTIYF.

The chain uses TRBV11-2 and TRBJ1-1, with D unclear. The CDR3 has 16 amino acids. Germline lookup yields CDR1 SGHAT and CDR2 FQNNGV. Trimming shortened V by 4 bases and J by 3 bases, and 18 bases separated the two germline ends. The CDR3 nucleotides are TGTGCCAGCAGCTCCATCCTCAGAGGTTATGACACTGAAGCTTTCTTT. This codes for CASSSILRGYDTEAFF.

The chain links TRBV5-4 to TRBJ2-7, with 7 bases matching TRBD2. This CDR3 region has 16 residues. The germline V gene has CDR1 SGHNT and CDR2 YYREEE (reference sequence). V was pared by 0 bases and J by 3 bases, with 9 bases of the junction left unmatched. The CDR3 region is CASSLGRVGDYYEQYF. In DNA, the CDR3 is TGTGCCAGCAGCTTGGGCCGGGTGGGGGACTACTACGAGCAGTACTTC.

This chain uses TRBV24-1 with TRBJ2-2; D remains unclear. The CDR3 runs 17 residues. Between the trimmed V and J ends, which lost 4 bases and 3 bases, there was a span of 17 bases. Germline CDR1 is KGHDR and CDR2 is SFDVKD. The CDR3 sequence is CATSDRPDIPHTGELFF. The CDR3 bases are TGTGCCACCAGTGACCGACCAGACATCCCGCACACCGGGGAGCTGTTTTTT.

This chain uses TRBV7-9 with TRBJ1-3, with 9 bases aligning to TRBD1. V was clipped by 5 bases and J by 2 bases; unmatched bases: 16. There are 19 residues in the CDR3. Looked up from germline, CDR1 is SEHNR and CDR2 is FQNEAQ (reference sequence). The CDR3 here is CASSRKAAGQGVAGNTIYF. The CDR3 coding sequence is TGTGCCAGCAGCCGAAAAGCGGCGGGACAGGGAGTAGCTGGAAACACCATATATTTT.

This chain uses TRBV6-2 or TRBV6-3 with TRBJ1-2, with 7 positions matching TRBD1. V trimming: 5 bases; J trimming: 0 bases; junction bases outside the gene matches: 6. CDR3 length equals 15 residues. Per germline, CDR1 MNHEY and CDR2 SVGEGT. In DNA form, the CDR3 reads TGTGCCAGCAGTGCTTGGGACAGACCTAACTATGGCTACACCTTC. Protein: CASSAWDRPNYGYTF.

This clone was found once. This chain joins TRBV20-1 and TRBJ1-1; D is unclear. CDR1 and CDR2 (germline): DFQATT, SNEGSKA (reference sequence). CDR3 length: 10 residues. Trimming removed 6 bases at V and 8 bases at J, with 10 bases between. The CDR3 spells CSAPTGEAFF. Written as DNA, the CDR3 is TGCAGTGCCCCGACGGGGGAAGCTTTCTTT.

The chain recombines TRBV3-1 (or the pseudogene TRBV3-2) with TRBJ2-5; 8 positions agree with TRBD2. CDR1 and CDR2 from the germline V gene are LGHDT and YNNKEL (reference sequence). Trimming at V came to 6 bases and at J to 2 bases, leaving 5 bases not matched to a gene. The CDR3 contains 14 residues. CDR3 loop: CASRQRGSQETQYF. DNA of the CDR3: TGTGCCAGCAGACAGCGGGGGTCTCAAGAGACCCAGTACTTC.

The chain links TRBV7-3 to TRBJ1-2, with 7 nucleotides matching TRBD1. Trimming removed 4 bases from V and 4 bases from J; junction bases left unmatched: 6. From germline, CDR1 is SGHTA and CDR2 FQGTGA. This CDR3 region has 14 residues. DNA for the CDR3: TGTGCCAGCAGCTCAGGGGGGGGCCCCTATGGCTACACCTTC. Its translation is CASSSGGGPYGYTF.

The V and J genes are TRBV5-4 and TRBJ2-7; D gene unclear. The ends were cut back, 7 bases at V and 5 bases at J, with 13 bases in the middle. Germline CDR1 and CDR2: SGHNT and YYREEE (reference sequence). CDR3 length: 12 residues. The CDR3, as DNA: TGTGCCAGCCTATTCGGCGTCGACGAGCAGTACTTC. Its protein product is CASLFGVDEQYF.

The chain joins TRBV4-1 to TRBJ1-2; D is possibly TRBD1 (5 bases). Germline lookup yields CDR1 MGHRA and CDR2 YSYEKL. Trimming stripped 0 bases from V and 0 bases from J, with 11 bases between. The CDR3 has 16 residues. The chain's CDR3 is CASSQEDSYTNYGYTF. CDR3 nucleotides: TGCGCCAGCAGCCAAGAAGACAGCTACACTAACTATGGCTACACCTTC.

CDR3 sequence reads: CASSLAGRPGELFF. The DNA for the CDR3 is TGTGCCAGCAGCTTGGCCGGGCGGCCCGGGGAGCTGTTTTTT. The chain has TRBV5-4 and TRBJ2-2, with unresolved D. Germline V gives CDR1 SGHNT, CDR2 YYREEE (reference sequence). This CDR3 is 14 amino acids long. Trimming removed 0 bases at V and 6 bases at J, with 9 bases between.